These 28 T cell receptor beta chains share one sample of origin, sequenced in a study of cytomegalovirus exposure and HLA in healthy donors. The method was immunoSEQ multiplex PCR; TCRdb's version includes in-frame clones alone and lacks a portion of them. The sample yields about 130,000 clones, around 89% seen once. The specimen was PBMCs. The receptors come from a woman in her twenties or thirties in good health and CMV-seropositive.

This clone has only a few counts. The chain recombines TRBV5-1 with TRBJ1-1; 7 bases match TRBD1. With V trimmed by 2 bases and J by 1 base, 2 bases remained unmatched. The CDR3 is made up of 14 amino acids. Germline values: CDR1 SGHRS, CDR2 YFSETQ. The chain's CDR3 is CASSLDRANTEAFF. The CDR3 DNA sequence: TGCGCCAGCAGCTTAGACAGGGCGAACACTGAAGCTTTCTTT.

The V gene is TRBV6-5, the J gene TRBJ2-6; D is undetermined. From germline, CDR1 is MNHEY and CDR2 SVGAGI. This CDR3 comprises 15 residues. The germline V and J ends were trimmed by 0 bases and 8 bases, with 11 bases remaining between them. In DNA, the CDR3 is TGTGCCAGCAGTTACTCTGGCAGGTTTACCAACGTCCTGACTTTC. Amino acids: CASSYSGRFTNVLTF.

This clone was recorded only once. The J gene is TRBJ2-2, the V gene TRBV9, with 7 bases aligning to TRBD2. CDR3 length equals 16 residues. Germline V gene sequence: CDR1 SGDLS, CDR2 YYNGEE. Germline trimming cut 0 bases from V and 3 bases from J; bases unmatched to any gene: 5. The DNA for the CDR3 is TGTGCCAGCAGCGTAGGAGCTAGCGGATACACCGGGGAGCTGTTTTTT. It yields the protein CASSVGASGYTGELFF.

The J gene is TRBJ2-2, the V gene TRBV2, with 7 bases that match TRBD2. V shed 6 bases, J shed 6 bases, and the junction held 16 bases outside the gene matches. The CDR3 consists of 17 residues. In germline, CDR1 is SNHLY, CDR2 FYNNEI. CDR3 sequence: CASSDPTWGGRAGELFF. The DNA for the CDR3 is TGTGCCAGCAGCGACCCCACCTGGGGGGGTAGAGCCGGGGAGCTGTTTTTT.

DNA for the CDR3: TGTGCCAGCAGTGGGGACAATCCCTCCTACGAGCAGTACTTC. It is translated as CASSGDNPSYEQYF. The chain couples TRBV2 to TRBJ2-7; a possible D gene is TRBD1 (6 bases). The CDR3 has 14 amino acids. Trimming stripped 4 bases from V and 0 bases from J, with 10 bases between. Germline lookup yields CDR1 SNHLY and CDR2 FYNNEI.

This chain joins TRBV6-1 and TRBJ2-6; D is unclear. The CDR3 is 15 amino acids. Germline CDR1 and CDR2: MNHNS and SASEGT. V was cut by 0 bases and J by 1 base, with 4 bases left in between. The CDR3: CASSEARSGANVLTF. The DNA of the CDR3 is TGTGCCAGCAGTGAAGCTCGGTCTGGGGCCAACGTCCTGACTTTC.

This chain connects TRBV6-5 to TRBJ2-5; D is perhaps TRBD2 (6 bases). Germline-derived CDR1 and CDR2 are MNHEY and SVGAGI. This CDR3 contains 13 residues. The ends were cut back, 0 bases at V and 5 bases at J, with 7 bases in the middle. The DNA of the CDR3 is TGTGCCAGCAGTTACTCTCGGGGGGAGACCCAGTACTTC. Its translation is CASSYSRGETQYF.

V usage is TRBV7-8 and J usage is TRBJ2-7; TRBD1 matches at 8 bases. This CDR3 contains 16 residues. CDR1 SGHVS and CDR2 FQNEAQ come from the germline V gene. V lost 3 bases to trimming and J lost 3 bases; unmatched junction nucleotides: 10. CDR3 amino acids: CASSLQTGASYYEQYF. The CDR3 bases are TGTGCCAGCAGCTTGCAGACAGGGGCCTCCTACTACGAGCAGTACTTC.

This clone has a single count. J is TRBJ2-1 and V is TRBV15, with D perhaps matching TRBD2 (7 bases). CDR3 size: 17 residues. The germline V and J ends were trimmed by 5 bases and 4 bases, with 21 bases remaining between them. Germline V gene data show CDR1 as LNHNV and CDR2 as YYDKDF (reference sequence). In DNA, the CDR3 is TGTGCCACCAGCCCCCTGGGGGGGGGCACCCCTTACAATGAGCAGTTCTTC. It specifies CATSPLGGGTPYNEQFF.

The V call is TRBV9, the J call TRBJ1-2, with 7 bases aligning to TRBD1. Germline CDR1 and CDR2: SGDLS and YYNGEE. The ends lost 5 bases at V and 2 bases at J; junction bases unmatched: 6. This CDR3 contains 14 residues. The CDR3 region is CASRALDRNYGYTF. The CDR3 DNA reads TGTGCCAGCAGAGCTCTGGACAGGAACTATGGCTACACCTTC.

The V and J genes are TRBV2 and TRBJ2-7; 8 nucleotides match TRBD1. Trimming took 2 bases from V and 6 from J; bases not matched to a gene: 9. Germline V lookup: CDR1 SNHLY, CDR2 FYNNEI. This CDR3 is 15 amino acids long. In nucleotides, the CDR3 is TGTGCCAGCAGTGAACCACAGGGGGGACCCCCCGAGCAGTACTTC. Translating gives CASSEPQGGPPEQYF.

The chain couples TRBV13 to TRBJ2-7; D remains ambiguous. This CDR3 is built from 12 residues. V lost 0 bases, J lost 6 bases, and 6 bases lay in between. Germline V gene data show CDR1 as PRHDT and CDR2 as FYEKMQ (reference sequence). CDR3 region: CASSLGRSEQYF. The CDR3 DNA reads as TGTGCCAGCAGCTTAGGCCGGAGCGAGCAGTACTTC.

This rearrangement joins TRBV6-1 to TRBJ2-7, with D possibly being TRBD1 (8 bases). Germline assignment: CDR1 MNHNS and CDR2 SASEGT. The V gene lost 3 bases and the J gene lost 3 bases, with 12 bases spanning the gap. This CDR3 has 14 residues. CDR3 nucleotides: TGTGCCAGCAGTGACAACAGGGGGGGCTACGAGCAGTACTTC. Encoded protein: CASSDNRGGYEQYF.

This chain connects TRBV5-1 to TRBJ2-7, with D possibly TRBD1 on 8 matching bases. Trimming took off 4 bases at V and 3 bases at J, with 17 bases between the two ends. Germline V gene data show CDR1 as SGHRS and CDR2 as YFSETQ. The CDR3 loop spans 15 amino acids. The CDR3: CASSPQGGTGYEQYF. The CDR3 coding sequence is TGCGCCAGCAGCCCACAGGGGGGGACTGGCTACGAGCAGTACTTC.

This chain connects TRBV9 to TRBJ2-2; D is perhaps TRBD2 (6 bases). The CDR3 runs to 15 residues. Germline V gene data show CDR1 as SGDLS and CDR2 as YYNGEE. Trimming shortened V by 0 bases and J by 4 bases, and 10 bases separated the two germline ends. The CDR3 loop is CASSVAGVGTGELFF. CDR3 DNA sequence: TGTGCCAGCAGCGTAGCGGGAGTGGGCACCGGGGAGCTGTTTTTT.

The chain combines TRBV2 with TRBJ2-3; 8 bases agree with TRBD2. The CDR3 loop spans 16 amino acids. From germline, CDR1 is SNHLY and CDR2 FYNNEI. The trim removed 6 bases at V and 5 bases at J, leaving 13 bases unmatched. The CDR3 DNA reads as TGTGCCAGCAGACTTTCGGGGTCCGGGGGGGGAGATACGCAGTATTTT. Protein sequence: CASRLSGSGGGDTQYF.

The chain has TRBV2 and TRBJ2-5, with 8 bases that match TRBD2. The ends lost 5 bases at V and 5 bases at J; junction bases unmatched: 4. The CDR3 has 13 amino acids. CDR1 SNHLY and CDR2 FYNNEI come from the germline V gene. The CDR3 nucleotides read TGTGCCAGCAGTCGCGGGGGGCCCGAGACCCAGTACTTC. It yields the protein CASSRGGPETQYF.

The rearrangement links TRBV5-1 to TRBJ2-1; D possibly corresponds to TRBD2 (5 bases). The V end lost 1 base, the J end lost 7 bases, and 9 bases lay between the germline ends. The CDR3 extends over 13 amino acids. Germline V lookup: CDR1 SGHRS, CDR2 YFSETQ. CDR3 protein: CASSLPEGNEQFF. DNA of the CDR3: TGCGCCAGCAGCTTGCCCGAGGGTAATGAGCAGTTCTTC.

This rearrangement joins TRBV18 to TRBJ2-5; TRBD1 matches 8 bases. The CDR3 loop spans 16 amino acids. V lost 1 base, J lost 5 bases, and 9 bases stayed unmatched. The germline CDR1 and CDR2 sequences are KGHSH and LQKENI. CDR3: CASSPLRPGGKETQYF. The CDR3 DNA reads TGTGCCAGCTCACCACTGCGCCCAGGGGGCAAGGAGACCCAGTACTTC.

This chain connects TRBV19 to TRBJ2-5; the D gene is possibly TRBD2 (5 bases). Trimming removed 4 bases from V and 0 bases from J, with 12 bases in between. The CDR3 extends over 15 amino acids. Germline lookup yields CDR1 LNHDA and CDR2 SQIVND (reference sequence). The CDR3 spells CASSTGLLYQETQYF. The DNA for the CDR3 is TGTGCCAGTAGTACCGGACTGCTGTACCAAGAGACCCAGTACTTC.

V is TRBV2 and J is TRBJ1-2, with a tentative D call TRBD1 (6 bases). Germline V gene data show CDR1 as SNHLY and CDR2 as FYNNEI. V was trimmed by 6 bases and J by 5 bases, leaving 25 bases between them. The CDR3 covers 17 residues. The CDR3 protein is CASRGHGAGVLRYGYTF. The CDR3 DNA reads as TGTGCCAGCAGGGGGCACGGGGCAGGGGTGTTGAGGTATGGCTACACCTTC.

DNA for the CDR3: TGTGCCACCACAGATGGGGGGGCCCGACCCTACGAGCAGTACTTC. It specifies CATTDGGARPYEQYF. The chain combines TRBV10-3 with TRBJ2-7, with D maybe TRBD2 (7 bases). Trimming shortened V by 10 bases and J by 2 bases, and 21 bases separated the two germline ends. CDR1 is ENHRY and CDR2 is SYGVKD in the germline V gene. The CDR3 contains 15 residues.

The CDR3 DNA reads as TGTGCCAGCAGTTTTATTGGTACAGAGAACACAGATACGCAGTATTTT. It specifies CASSFIGTENTDTQYF. V and J are TRBV28 and TRBJ2-3; the D is unclear. Germline V gene data show CDR1 as MDHEN and CDR2 as SYDVKM. This CDR3 comprises 16 residues. The V end was cut by 3 bases, the J end by 2 bases, with 15 bases between.

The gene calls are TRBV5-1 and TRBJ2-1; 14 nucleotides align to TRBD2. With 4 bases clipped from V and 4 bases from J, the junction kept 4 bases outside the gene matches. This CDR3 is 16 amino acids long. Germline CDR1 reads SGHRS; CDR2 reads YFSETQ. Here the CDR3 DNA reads TGCGCCAGCAGCCTAGGACTAGCGGGGGGATACAATGAGCAGTTCTTC. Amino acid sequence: CASSLGLAGGYNEQFF. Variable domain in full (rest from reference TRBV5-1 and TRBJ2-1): KAGVTQTPRYLIKTRGQQVTLSCSPISGHRSVSWYQQTPGQGLQFLFEYFSETQRNKGNFPGRFSGRQFSNSRSEMNVSTLELGDSALYLCASSLGLAGGYNEQFFGPGTRLTVL.

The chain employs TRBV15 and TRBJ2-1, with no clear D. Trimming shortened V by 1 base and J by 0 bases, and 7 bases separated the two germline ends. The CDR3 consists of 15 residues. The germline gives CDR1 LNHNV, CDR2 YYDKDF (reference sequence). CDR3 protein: CATSRARSSYNEQFF. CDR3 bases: TGTGCCACCAGCAGAGCACGGAGCTCCTACAATGAGCAGTTCTTC.

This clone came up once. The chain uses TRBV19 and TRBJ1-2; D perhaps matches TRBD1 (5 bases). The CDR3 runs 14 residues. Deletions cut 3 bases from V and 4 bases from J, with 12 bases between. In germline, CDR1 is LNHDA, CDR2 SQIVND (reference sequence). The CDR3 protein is CASSITTDFYGYTF. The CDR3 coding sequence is TGTGCCAGTAGTATTACGACAGATTTCTATGGCTACACCTTC.

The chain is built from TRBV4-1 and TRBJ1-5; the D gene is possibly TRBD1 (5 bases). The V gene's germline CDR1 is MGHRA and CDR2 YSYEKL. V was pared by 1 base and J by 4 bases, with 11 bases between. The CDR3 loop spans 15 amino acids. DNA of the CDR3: TGCGCCAGCAGCCAAGTGATCGGGGGGAATCAGCCCCAGCATTTT. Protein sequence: CASSQVIGGNQPQHF.

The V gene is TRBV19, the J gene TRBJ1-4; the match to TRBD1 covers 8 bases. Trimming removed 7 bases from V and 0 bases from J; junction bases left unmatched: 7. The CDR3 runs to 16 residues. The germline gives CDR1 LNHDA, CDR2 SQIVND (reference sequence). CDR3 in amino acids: CASKAQGAATNEKLFF. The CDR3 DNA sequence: TGTGCCAGTAAGGCCCAGGGGGCAGCAACTAATGAAAAACTGTTTTTT.